Listed here is a single TCR beta chain. Its cognate antigen is unknown. CDR1 is ENHRY, CDR2 SYGVKD, per germline. With 4 bases removed from V and 7 bases from J, the gap between germline ends came to 9 bases. The length of the CDR3 is 12 residues. The sample is drawn from a study of T cells in localized non-small cell lung cancer. Study-wide results and limits: Prolonged overall survival went with higher T cell density in the blood. A median of roughly 52 of the top 100 tumor clones appeared in adjacent lung, which was paired and uninvolved. Clonality of T cells reached its maximum in uninvolved adjacent lung, surpassing tumor.

Only in-frame clones appear in the TCRdb table, and some are missing; sequencing was by immunoSEQ multiplex PCR. The sample lists about 14,000 clones, roughly four fifths occurring once. The sequencing used peripheral blood, collected before any cancer treatment. The chain uses TRBV10-3 and TRBJ2-3; possible D gene TRBD1, 5 bases. The TCR sequence derives from a female donor over 55 with stage I squamous cell lung carcinoma. The CDR3 here is CAISAQGYTQYF. Here the CDR3 DNA reads TGTGCCATCAGTGCTCAGGGATATACGCAGTATTTT.